This T cell receptor beta chain was identified during a study of identical twins. This CDR3 contains 14 residues. V lost 6 bases and J lost 3, with 18 bases in between. CDR1 and CDR2 (germline): DFQATT, SNEGSKA (reference sequence). The table lists this clonotype with a few counts. A universal primer site was incorporated via template switching, and the cDNA contained unique molecular identifiers. TCRdb called the 5' RACE reads again in MiXCR, with one record for every CDR3 protein. Of 250,000 or so distinct CDR3 sequences listed, about an eighth are singletons. This sample was shared with a second study, whose subject was yellow fever vaccine responses in identical twins. That source adds: Twin vaccine T cell responses reportedly seemed partly convergent, partly personalized.

The sequenced sample consisted of memory (CD45RO+) T cells sorted from blood. This clonotype was sampled from a woman aged 18-29 years in good health. V gene TRBV20-1 combines with J gene TRBJ2-7; D perhaps matches TRBD2 (6 bases). The CDR3: CSAAGTGLVYEQYF. The DNA for the CDR3 is TGCAGTGCCGCCGGGACTGGGTTAGTCTACGAGCAGTACTTC.